This T cell receptor (beta chain) derives from a study of response to subunit inactivated influenza vaccine. TCRdb used MiXCR to reprocess the RT-PCR reads, holding one entry per CDR3 protein. The top ten hold roughly 12% of the sample, which has over 400,000 distinct CDR3 sequences, roughly 9.7% seen once. Points from the study as a whole: Researchers suggested that each seasonal influenza vaccination recruits few new T cells.

This clonotype was seen more than once but under ten times. Its antigen is undetermined. This CDR3 has 14 residues. Germline V lookup: CDR1 SGHRS, CDR2 YFSETQ. V was shortened by 7 bases and J by 5 bases, with 15 bases between the two germline ends. Material: PBMCs from blood, obtained 45 days after vaccination. The chain employs TRBV5-1 and TRBJ1-4; perhaps TRBD1 as D (6 bases). This TCR was sampled from a man aged 50 or older who received an inactivated influenza vaccine. CDR3 sequence reads: CASGTGRGNEKLFF. CDR3 DNA sequence: TGCGCCAGCGGAACAGGGCGGGGGAATGAAAAACTGTTTTTT.